Below, 29 T cell receptor beta chains from the same sample are listed, as sequenced in a study of blood T cell repertoires in COVID-19. This table comes from immunoSEQ multiplex PCR, and its TCRdb copy is limited to in-frame clones, with some not included. This repertoire shows over 200,000 clones, around nine tenths found once; its top ten account for 0.95% to 1%. Sequenced sample: peripheral blood. The receptors shown here come from a woman between 40 and 55 years old who had recovered from COVID-19.

V gene TRBV4-3 combines with J gene TRBJ2-7; 8 nucleotides agree with TRBD1. Germline V gene sequence: CDR1 LGHNA, CDR2 YSLEER. V trimming: 1 base; J trimming: 4 bases; junction bases outside the gene matches: 6. The CDR3 is made up of 15 amino acids. CDR3 residues: CASSQGGQGAYEQYF. The CDR3, as DNA: TGCGCCAGCAGCCAAGGTGGGCAGGGGGCGTACGAGCAGTACTTC.

CDR3 nucleotides: TGTGCCAGCAGCTTCTCGGACAGGGGTGAAAAACTGTTTTTT. It specifies CASSFSDRGEKLFF. The V and J genes are TRBV13 and TRBJ1-4; 9 bases are a match to TRBD1. The CDR3 runs to 14 residues. J gave up 7 bases and V 3 bases, and 3 bases lay outside the gene matches. Germline CDR1 and CDR2: PRHDT and FYEKMQ (reference sequence). Drawing the rest from reference TRBV13 and TRBJ1-4, the complete variable domain is AAGVIQSPRHLIKEKRETATLKCYPIPRHDTVYWYQQGPGQDPQFLISFYEKMQSDKGSIPDRFSAQQFSDYHSELNMSSLELGDSALYFCASSFSDRGEKLFFGSGTQLSVL.

This chain joins TRBV29-1 and TRBJ1-5; TRBD1 matches 10 bases. CDR1 SQVTM and CDR2 ANQGSEA come from the germline V gene. The CDR3 extends over 12 amino acids. V was pared by 7 bases and J by 7 bases, with 4 bases of the junction left unmatched. The CDR3 loop is CSAQGQGQPQHF. CDR3 coding DNA: TGCAGCGCCCAGGGACAGGGGCAGCCCCAGCATTTT.

This chain uses TRBV2 with TRBJ2-3; D is possibly TRBD1 (9 bases). Germline CDR1 reads SNHLY; CDR2 reads FYNNEI. The CDR3 loop spans 15 amino acids. Deletions cut 8 bases from V and 4 bases from J, with 19 bases between. The CDR3 nucleotides are TGTGCCAGCGGCGGACAGGGGCGGGGGGCAGATACGCAGTATTTT. It codes for CASGGQGRGADTQYF. The whole variable domain, remainder taken from reference TRBV2 and TRBJ2-3, is EPEVTQTPSHQVTQMGQEVILRCVPISNHLYFYWYRQILGQKVEFLVSFYNNEISEKSEIFDDQFSVERPDGSNFTLKIRSTKLEDSAMYFCASGGQGRGADTQYFGPGTRLTVL.

The chain links TRBV11-2 to TRBJ1-3; D gene unclear. This CDR3 has 15 amino acids. In germline, CDR1 is SGHAT, CDR2 FQNNGV. V lost 1 base and J 0 bases, leaving 7 bases between the germline ends. The CDR3 nucleotides are TGTGCCAGCAGCTTAGTGTCGAGCTCTGGAAACACCATATATTTT. Translating gives CASSLVSSSGNTIYF.

This chain joins TRBV3-1 (or the pseudogene TRBV3-2) and TRBJ2-7, with TRBD1 matching 10 bases. Germline lookup yields CDR1 LGHDT and CDR2 YNNKEL (reference sequence). Trimming cost V 4 bases and J 5 bases; bases outside gene matches: 5. The length of the CDR3 is 14 residues. CDR3 bases: TGTGCCAGCAGCCCCGGGACAGGGGCCCACGAGCAGTACTTC. Amino acids: CASSPGTGAHEQYF.

The chain uses TRBV9 and TRBJ1-5; D call uncertain. The CDR3 loop spans 10 amino acids. Germline values: CDR1 SGDLS, CDR2 YYNGEE. V was clipped by 9 bases and J by 9 bases, with 10 bases between them. DNA for the CDR3: TGTGCCACCCCGGCGGGGCCCCAGCATTTT. As protein: CATPAGPQHF.

The chain employs TRBV6-5 and TRBJ2-1, with 10 bases fitting TRBD2. This CDR3 has 15 residues. The germline gives CDR1 MNHEY, CDR2 SVGAGI. With V trimmed by 2 bases and J by 9 bases, 7 bases remained unmatched. The CDR3 loop is CASSYAASGGIEQFF. CDR3 nucleotide sequence: TGTGCCAGCAGTTACGCGGCTAGCGGGGGCATTGAGCAGTTCTTC.

This chain uses TRBV29-1 with TRBJ1-2, with D possibly being TRBD1 (5 bases). The V gene's germline CDR1 is SQVTM and CDR2 ANQGSEA. V was shortened by 7 bases and J by 0 bases, with 21 bases between the two germline ends. This CDR3 is built from 16 residues. DNA of the CDR3: TGCAGCGGGAATGGGGGGGGGACCCCTTCTAACTATGGCTACACCTTC. Protein: CSGNGGGTPSNYGYTF. Drawing the rest from reference TRBV29-1 and TRBJ1-2, the complete variable domain is SAVISQKPSRDICQRGTSLTIQCQVDSQVTMMFWYRQQPGQSLTLIATANQGSEATYESGFVIDKFPISRPNLTFSTLTVSNMSPEDSSIYLCSGNGGGTPSNYGYTFGSGTRLTVV.

The CDR3 here is CASSESDGRPYNEQFF. The CDR3, as DNA: TGTGCCAGCAGTGAATCGGACGGGAGGCCCTACAATGAGCAGTTCTTC. The chain links TRBV2 to TRBJ2-1; TRBD2 aligns across 7 bases. Germline V gene lookup returns CDR1 SNHLY and CDR2 FYNNEI. The J segment lost 2 bases and the V segment lost 2 bases, leaving 6 bases of the junction unmatched. The CDR3 has 16 residues.

This chain joins TRBV27 and TRBJ1-2, with D perhaps matching TRBD1 (5 bases). The CDR3 is 12 amino acids. V was pared by 2 bases and J by 12 bases, with 13 bases between. CDR1 is MNHEY and CDR2 is SMNVEV in the germline V gene (reference sequence). This chain's CDR3 is CASSLPGGLHTF. Here the CDR3 DNA reads TGTGCCAGCAGTTTACCCGGGGGGTTGCACACCTTC.

The CDR3 sequence is CASSTWRPTDTQYF. CDR3 bases: TGCGCCAGCAGCACCTGGAGGCCCACAGATACGCAGTATTTT. The chain links TRBV5-1 to TRBJ2-3; D may be TRBD2 (5 bases). V shed 4 bases and J shed 2 bases, with 11 bases lying between them. CDR3 length equals 14 residues. Germline loops: CDR1 SGHRS, CDR2 YFSETQ.

This chain joins TRBV5-6 and TRBJ2-7; 7 nucleotides line up with TRBD2. The trim removed 4 bases at V and 0 bases at J, leaving 16 bases unmatched. CDR3 length: 18 amino acids. The V gene's germline CDR1 is SGHDT and CDR2 YYEEEE. CDR3 bases: TGTGCCAGCAGCCCCCCCCCGGGACTATCCAGGAGCTCCTACGAGCAGTACTTC. Translating gives CASSPPPGLSRSSYEQYF.

V and J are TRBV5-1 and TRBJ2-4, with TRBD2 matching 7 bases. The V and J ends lost 7 bases and 5 bases, in that order; junction bases with no gene match: 9. The CDR3 totals 14 residues. Germline V CDR1 and CDR2: SGHRS, YFSETQ. CDR3 in DNA: TGCGCCAGCCGGCTGGGAGGGCCCGAAAACATTCAGTACTTC. It specifies CASRLGGPENIQYF.

The rearrangement joins TRBV3-1 (or the pseudogene TRBV3-2) to TRBJ2-1; tentatively, D is TRBD2 (5 bases). The CDR3 length is 14 residues. The V and J ends lost 4 bases and 0 bases respectively, with 7 bases between them. Germline V gene lookup returns CDR1 LGHDT and CDR2 YNNKEL (reference sequence). This CDR3 reads CASSPRGSYNEQFF. CDR3 nucleotide sequence: TGTGCCAGCAGCCCACGGGGCTCCTACAATGAGCAGTTCTTC.

CDR3 sequence: CASSHPGGREGGGKAFF. The CDR3 DNA follows: TGCGCCAGCAGCCACCCAGGGGGGCGTGAAGGAGGGGGGAAAGCTTTCTTT. The chain has TRBV4-1 and TRBJ1-1; 7 bases agree with TRBD1. Germline loops: CDR1 MGHRA, CDR2 YSYEKL. The V segment lost 3 bases and the J segment 9 bases; nucleotides outside the gene matches: 19. This CDR3 has 17 amino acids.

Turning to this clone: One junction end does not reproduce the germline sequence, and a read error may be involved. The V and J genes are TRBV7-7 and TRBJ2-5; 11 positions match TRBD2. The CDR3 has 15 residues. The germline CDR1 and CDR2 sequences are SSHAT and FNYEAQ (reference sequence). CDR3 in amino acids: CASSPAVAGGETQYF. The CDR3 nucleotides are TGTGCTAGCAGCCCAGCGGTAGCGGGAGGGGAGACCCAGTACTTC. Supplemented by reference TRBV7-7 and TRBJ2-5, the full variable domain reads GAGVSQSPRYKVTKRGQDVTLRCDPISSHATLYWYQQALGQGPEFLTYFNYEAQPDKSGLPSDRFSAERPEGSISTLTIQRTEQRDSAMYRCASSPAVAGGETQYFGPGTRLLVL.

V gene TRBV4-1 combines with J gene TRBJ1-4; D gene uncertain. V was trimmed by 0 bases and J by 7 bases, leaving 9 bases between them. Germline CDR1 and CDR2: MGHRA and YSYEKL. This CDR3 has 14 residues. CDR3 nucleotide sequence: TGCGCCAGCAGCCAAGATAGGGCGGGTGAAAAACTGTTTTTT. Amino acids: CASSQDRAGEKLFF.

The rearrangement uses TRBV27 and TRBJ1-6; TRBD1 might be the D (6 bases). Trimming left V 2 bases short and J 10 bases short, with 12 bases between. CDR3 length equals 14 residues. Per the germline V gene, CDR1 is MNHEY and CDR2 is SMNVEV (reference sequence). CDR3 residues: CASSLDRLGSPLHF. Written as DNA, the CDR3 is TGTGCCAGCAGTTTAGACAGGCTCGGCTCACCCCTCCACTTT.

The genes are TRBV27 and TRBJ2-7; 7 positions match TRBD2. This CDR3 comprises 15 residues. The germline V gene has CDR1 MNHEY and CDR2 SMNVEV (reference sequence). Unmatched junction bases numbered 9, after V lost 4 bases and J lost 3 bases. DNA of the CDR3: TGTGCCAGCAGTTCTGGGGCACCGGGGGGCTACGAGCAGTACTTC. This gives the protein CASSSGAPGGYEQYF.

This chain uses TRBV2 with TRBJ1-1, with a weak D call TRBD1 (5 bases). This CDR3 comprises 14 residues. V lost 6 bases to trimming and J lost 6 bases, with 17 bases between them. Germline V gene sequence: CDR1 SNHLY, CDR2 FYNNEI. CDR3: CASRAGPGGAEAFF. Written as DNA, the CDR3 is TGTGCCAGCAGGGCAGGGCCCGGGGGGGCTGAAGCTTTCTTT. The full variable domain, its missing parts supplied by reference TRBV2 and TRBJ1-1, is EPEVTQTPSHQVTQMGQEVILRCVPISNHLYFYWYRQILGQKVEFLVSFYNNEISEKSEIFDDQFSVERPDGSNFTLKIRSTKLEDSAMYFCASRAGPGGAEAFFGQGTRLTVV.

This clone was counted between two and nine times. The chain has TRBV7-2 and TRBJ1-5, with D perhaps matching TRBD1 (6 bases). This CDR3 is 16 amino acids long. The germline V gene has CDR1 SGHTA and CDR2 FQGNSA. V was shortened by 1 base and J by 6 bases, with 16 bases between the two germline ends. The CDR3 region has the DNA TGTGCCAGCAGCTTAGTCGGGGGGGGGCAAGTTCAGCCCCAGCATTTT. Protein product: CASSLVGGGQVQPQHF. Filled out from reference TRBV7-2 and TRBJ1-5, the complete variable domain reads GAGVSQSPSNKVTEKGKDVELRCDPISGHTALYWYRQSLGQGLEFLIYFQGNSAPDKSGLPSDRFSAERTGGSVSTLTIQRTQQEDSAVYLCASSLVGGGQVQPQHFGDGTRLSIL.

The chain recombines TRBV6-4 with TRBJ1-2, with D possibly being TRBD1 (5 bases). Per the germline V gene, CDR1 is MRHNA and CDR2 is SNTAGT. V was shortened by 2 bases and J by 0 bases, with 10 bases between the two germline ends. The CDR3 covers 15 residues. CDR3 coding DNA: TGTGCCAGCAGTGACGGGGGGACCCCTAACTATGGCTACACCTTC. Translation gives CASSDGGTPNYGYTF.

This clone was seen only once. The rearrangement joins TRBV11-2 to TRBJ2-7; tentatively, D is TRBD2 (7 bases). The CDR3 is 14 residues long. The V gene lost 4 bases and the J gene lost 6 bases, with 16 bases spanning the gap. Germline CDR1 SGHAT, CDR2 FQNNGV. In nucleotides, the CDR3 is TGTGCCAGCAGCTCACCGGGACGGGGGGCCGAGCAGTACTTC. Residues: CASSSPGRGAEQYF.

The chain is built from TRBV7-9 and TRBJ1-2, with D unclear. Trimming removed 5 bases from V and 4 bases from J, with 14 bases in between. The CDR3 sequence is 14 residues long. Germline CDR1 and CDR2: SEHNR and FQNEAQ (reference sequence). The CDR3 DNA reads TGTGCCAGCAGCCCCCGGGGAGCCACCTATGGCTACACCTTC. Its translation: CASSPRGATYGYTF.

The chain joins TRBV29-1 to TRBJ2-7; 10 bases fit TRBD1. From germline, CDR1 is SQVTM and CDR2 ANQGSEA. This CDR3 has 15 residues. V trimming: 7 bases; J trimming: 0 bases; junction bases outside the gene matches: 9. Written as DNA, the CDR3 is TGCAGCGCACGGGGGGGACAGGGGAGCTCCTACGAGCAGTACTTC. It codes for CSARGGQGSSYEQYF.

V usage is TRBV24-1 and J usage is TRBJ2-2; D is possibly TRBD2 (6 bases). V was shortened by 5 bases and J by 4 bases, with 10 bases between the two germline ends. CDR3 length equals 14 residues. Germline V lookup: CDR1 KGHDR, CDR2 SFDVKD. In DNA, the CDR3 is TGTGCCACCAGTGCGGGAGTTGCCACCGGGGAGCTGTTTTTT. Encoded protein: CATSAGVATGELFF.

The genes are TRBV19 and TRBJ2-3, with 11 bases lining up with TRBD2. The CDR3 extends over 15 amino acids. Looked up from germline, CDR1 is LNHDA and CDR2 is SQIVND (reference sequence). V lost 5 bases, J lost 6 bases, and 7 bases stayed unmatched. DNA for the CDR3: TGTGCCAGTAGTCCAGTAGCGGGAGGGCCGGATACGCAGTATTTT. This sequence encodes CASSPVAGGPDTQYF.

The chain uses TRBV4-1 and TRBJ2-2; D is unclear. The CDR3 loop spans 15 amino acids. The V gene lost 1 base and the J gene lost 3 bases, with 9 bases spanning the gap. Germline CDR1 reads MGHRA; CDR2 reads YSYEKL. The CDR3 coding sequence is TGCGCCAGCAGCCAAGGCTCGGTCTACACCGGGGAGCTGTTTTTT. This gives the protein CASSQGSVYTGELFF.